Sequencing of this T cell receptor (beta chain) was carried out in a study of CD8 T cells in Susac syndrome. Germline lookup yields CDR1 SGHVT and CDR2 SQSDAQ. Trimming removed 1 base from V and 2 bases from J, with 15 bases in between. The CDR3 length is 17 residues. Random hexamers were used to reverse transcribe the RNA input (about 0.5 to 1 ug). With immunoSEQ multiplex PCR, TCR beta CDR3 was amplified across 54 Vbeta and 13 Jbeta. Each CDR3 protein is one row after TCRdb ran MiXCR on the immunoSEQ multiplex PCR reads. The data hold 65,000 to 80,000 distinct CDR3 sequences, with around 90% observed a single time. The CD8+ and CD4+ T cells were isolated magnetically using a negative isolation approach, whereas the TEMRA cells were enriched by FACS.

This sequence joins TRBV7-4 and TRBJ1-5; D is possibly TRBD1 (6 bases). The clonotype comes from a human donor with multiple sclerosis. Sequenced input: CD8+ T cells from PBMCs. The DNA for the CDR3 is TGTGCCAGCAGCTTAGGGGGGAGGGGGAGGGGCAATCAGCCCCAGCATTTT. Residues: CASSLGGRGRGNQPQHF.